The rows below give T cell receptor beta chains drawn from one sample of a study of neoadjuvant anti-PD-1 for oral cavity cancer. Assay used: immunoSEQ multiplex PCR; TCRdb lists only in-frame clones, some missing. The table includes roughly 14,000 clones, around 71% detected once. The starting material was PBMCs, obtained after nivolumab (anti-PD-1) treatment. Receptor source: a person aged 35-80 years with oral cavity squamous cell carcinoma. Both conserved end residues are part of each CDR3. D genes are given only for firm matches. Size values are once, few and many counts, or a class for expanded clones, and some rows have none.

clone size	J gene	V gene	D gene	CDR3 protein	CDR3 DNA
-	TRBJ1-2	TRBV28	-	CASGGNYGYTF	TGTGCCAGCGGGGGGAACTATGGCTACACCTTC
-	TRBJ1-2	TRBV19	-	CASSRDRLYGYTF	TGTGCCAGTAGTCGAGACCGACTCTATGGCTACACCTTC
-	TRBJ2-2	TRBV10-3	TRBD1	CASRDSSTGELFF	TGTGCCAGCCGGGACAGTTCCACCGGGGAGCTGTTTTTT
-	TRBJ2-7	TRBV5-1	TRBD2	CASSPGTSGPPYEQYF	TGCGCCAGCAGCCCTGGGACTAGCGGGCCCCCCTACGAGCAGTACTTC
-	TRBJ2-2	TRBV15	TRBD2	CATSRDVLAGGPYTGELFF	TGTGCCACCAGCAGAGATGTCCTAGCGGGAGGGCCTTACACCGGGGAGCTGTTTTTT
few	TRBJ2-2	TRBV9	-	CASRPGRTNTGELFF	TGTGCCAGCAGGCCGGGACGGACGAACACCGGGGAGCTGTTTTTT
-	TRBJ2-7	TRBV5-1	-	CASSAGGQTGRGPEQYF	TGCGCCAGCAGCGCCGGGGGTCAGACCGGGAGAGGCCCCGAGCAGTACTTC
-	TRBJ2-5	TRBV10-3	-	CAISESGLSETQYF	TGTGCCATCAGTGAGTCGGGTCTCTCAGAGACCCAGTACTTC
once	TRBJ2-3	TRBV6-5	TRBD2	CASSITSGRTDTQYF	TGTGCCAGCAGTATAACTAGCGGGAGGACGGATACGCAGTATTTT
-	TRBJ1-4	TRBV20-1	-	CSASREKLFF	TGCAGTGCTAGTCGGGAAAAACTGTTTTTT
-	TRBJ1-2	TRBV30	TRBD1	CAWSPGRGYGYTF	TGTGCCTGGAGTCCCGGCAGGGGGTATGGCTACACCTTC
-	TRBJ2-3	TRBV10-3	-	CAISEQQGSTDTQYF	TGTGCCATCAGTGAGCAACAGGGAAGCACAGATACGCAGTATTTT
-	TRBJ1-1	TRBV6-5	TRBD1	CASSSRGLNTEAFF	TGTGCCAGCAGTTCCAGGGGGCTGAACACTGAAGCTTTCTTT
-	TRBJ1-2	TRBV6-5	-	CASSPGTNSYGYTF	TGTGCCAGCAGTCCCGGGACAAACTCCTATGGCTACACCTTC
-	TRBJ2-1	TRBV2	TRBD2	CASSDSGRVVVNEQFF	TGTGCCAGCAGTGATAGCGGGAGGGTAGTAGTAAATGAGCAGTTCTTC
-	TRBJ2-6	TRBV18	TRBD1	CASSDGTGDSGANVLTF	TGTGCCAGCTCAGACGGGACAGGAGACTCTGGGGCCAACGTCCTGACTTTC
-	TRBJ1-3	TRBV29-1	-	CSAGQPSGNTIYF	TGCAGCGCTGGACAGCCCTCTGGAAACACCATATATTTT